The 12 T cell receptor beta chains listed next were all sequenced from one sample in a study of regulatory T cells in long-lasting Graves disease. Time point described: newly diagnosed GD, antithyroid drugs for less than 3 months. The authors made the TCR library using RNA they extracted from PBMCs. TCR beta libraries were built with iRepertoire HTBI primers and Arm-PCR of CDR3 regions. TCRdb reprocessed the multiplex PCR reads with MiXCR, giving one entry per CDR3 protein. The sample contains 200,000 to 250,000 distinct CDR3 sequences, 15% to 20% of which appear only once. This sample also belongs to another study, concerning T cells in Graves' hyperthyroidism and ophthalmopathy.

The sequencing here drew on peripheral blood mononuclear cells (PBMCs), taken at new diagnosis, from a patient treated with antithyroid drugs. The receptor set was obtained from a woman in her thirties with Graves disease.

This clonotype was seen repeatedly, ten times or more. CDR3 in DNA: TGTGCCAGCAGCCTCGGGGGGAGCGGTAATTCACCCCTCCACTTT. Encoded protein: CASSLGGSGNSPLHF. The V gene is TRBV2, the J gene TRBJ1-6, with D possibly being TRBD1 (5 bases). The CDR3 runs 15 residues. Trimming removed 6 bases from V and 6 bases from J, with 15 bases in between. CDR1 and CDR2 from the germline V gene are SNHLY and FYNNEI.

This clonotype has a count of ten or more. The rearrangement links TRBV28 to TRBJ2-7; no clear D. Germline values: CDR1 MDHEN, CDR2 SYDVKM. The CDR3 totals 16 residues. The ends were cut back, 3 bases at V and 0 bases at J, with 15 bases in the middle. Here the CDR3 DNA reads TGTGCCAGCAGTTTTTCCGTGGCGCGGCCCTCCTACGAGCAGTACTTC. It yields the protein CASSFSVARPSYEQYF.

In its sample, this clonotype was seen many times. The CDR3 region is CASSRSGGTIYEQYF. The CDR3 bases are TGTGCCAGCAGTCGCAGCGGGGGGACTATCTACGAGCAGTACTTC. The rearrangement links TRBV27 to TRBJ2-7, with 9 bases fitting TRBD2. The V gene's germline CDR1 is MNHEY and CDR2 SMNVEV (reference sequence). The CDR3 has 15 residues. V gave up 5 bases and J gave up 3 bases; unmatched junction bases: 8.

This clonotype was counted at least ten times. V and J are TRBV3-1 and TRBJ2-1, with 11 positions matching TRBD2. The CDR3 extends over 16 amino acids. The junction had 7 bases not matched to a gene; V was cut back by 2 bases and J by 7 bases. The V gene's germline CDR1 is LGHDT and CDR2 YNNKEL (reference sequence). The DNA of the CDR3 is TGTGCCAGCAGCCAAAACCTAGCGGGGGGTGCAAATGAGCAGTTCTTC. It specifies CASSQNLAGGANEQFF.

This clonotype was seen repeatedly, ten times or more. The chain's CDR3 is CASSQWTVMNTEAFF. The CDR3 coding sequence is TGTGCCAGCAGCCAATGGACAGTGATGAACACTGAAGCTTTCTTT. The chain employs TRBV5-5 and TRBJ1-1; perhaps TRBD1 as D (6 bases). From germline, CDR1 is SGHKS and CDR2 YYEKEE (reference sequence). The V end lost 4 bases, the J end lost 0 bases, and 13 bases lay between the germline ends. The CDR3 totals 15 residues.

The chain has TRBV2 and TRBJ1-3, with D uncertain. Germline V gene data show CDR1 as SNHLY and CDR2 as FYNNEI. This CDR3 spans 14 amino acids. Trimming shortened V by 8 bases and J by 0 bases, and 11 bases separated the two germline ends. CDR3 sequence reads: CASHPAGSGNTIYF. CDR3 in DNA: TGTGCCAGCCACCCCGCAGGCTCTGGAAACACCATATATTTT.

The chain is built from TRBV5-1 and TRBJ2-5; the D gene is possibly TRBD1 (5 bases). The CDR3 is made up of 14 amino acids. The ends were cut back, 2 bases at V and 4 bases at J, with 12 bases in the middle. The V gene's germline CDR1 is SGHRS and CDR2 YFSETQ. DNA for the CDR3: TGCGCCAGCAGCTTTCAACTGGGGCGAGAGACCCAGTACTTC. Amino acid sequence: CASSFQLGRETQYF.

This clonotype was observed many times. J is TRBJ2-1 and V is TRBV9, with a tentative D call TRBD1 (6 bases). The V end was cut by 0 bases, the J end by 10 bases, with 14 bases between. CDR3 length: 14 amino acids. Germline-derived CDR1 and CDR2 are SGDLS and YYNGEE. The CDR3 protein is CASSVDGQSGEQFF. For the CDR3, the DNA is TGTGCCAGCAGCGTAGACGGACAGTCGGGAGAGCAGTTCTTC.

At least ten counts were recorded for this clonotype. The chain employs TRBV5-1 and TRBJ2-1, with 8 bases matching TRBD2. V lost 4 bases, J lost 5 bases, and 11 bases stayed unmatched. Germline V lookup: CDR1 SGHRS, CDR2 YFSETQ. There are 16 residues in the CDR3. This chain's CDR3 is CASSRLTGGVDNEQFF. The DNA for the CDR3 is TGCGCCAGCAGCCGCCTGACGGGAGGGGTAGACAATGAGCAGTTCTTC. Together with reference TRBV5-1 and TRBJ2-1, the CDR3 gives the full variable domain: KAGVTQTPRYLIKTRGQQVTLSCSPISGHRSVSWYQQTPGQGLQFLFEYFSETQRNKGNFPGRFSGRQFSNSRSEMNVSTLELGDSALYLCASSRLTGGVDNEQFFGPGTRLTVL.

This clonotype was picked up many times. The V and J genes are TRBV5-1 and TRBJ2-3, with D possibly being TRBD2 (6 bases). The CDR3 runs 12 residues. Trimming pared 3 bases from V and 6 bases from J, leaving 8 bases between. The germline CDR1 and CDR2 sequences are SGHRS and YFSETQ. The CDR3 region is CASSSEGDTQYF. The DNA of the CDR3 is TGCGCCAGCAGCTCGGAGGGGGATACGCAGTATTTT.

This clonotype showed up many times. This rearrangement joins TRBV29-1 to TRBJ2-7; D is perhaps TRBD1 or TRBD2 (7 bases each). Trimming removed 4 bases at V and 3 bases at J, with 16 bases between. CDR3 length: 14 residues. The germline gives CDR1 SQVTM, CDR2 ANQGSEA. The CDR3 reads CSVAGGVGDYEQYF. The CDR3 bases are TGCAGCGTTGCAGGGGGGGTGGGTGACTACGAGCAGTACTTC.

This clonotype was counted ten times or more. J is TRBJ2-2 and V is TRBV24-1, with 11 bases lining up with TRBD2. The ends lost 6 bases at V and 8 bases at J; junction bases unmatched: 10. This CDR3 is 16 amino acids long. Germline loops: CDR1 KGHDR, CDR2 SFDVKD. The CDR3 DNA reads as TGTGCCACCAGTAAACTAGCGGGAGAGGGGGTTGGGGAGCTGTTTTTT. As protein: CATSKLAGEGVGELFF.